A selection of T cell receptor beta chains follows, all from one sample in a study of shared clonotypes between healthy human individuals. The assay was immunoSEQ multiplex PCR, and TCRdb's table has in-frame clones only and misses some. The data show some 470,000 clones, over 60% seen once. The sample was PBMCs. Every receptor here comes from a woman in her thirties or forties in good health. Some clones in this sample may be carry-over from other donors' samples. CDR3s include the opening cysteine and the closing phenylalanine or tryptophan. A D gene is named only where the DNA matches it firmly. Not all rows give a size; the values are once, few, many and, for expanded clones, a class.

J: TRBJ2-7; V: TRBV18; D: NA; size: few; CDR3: CASSGGAESSYEQYF; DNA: TGTGCCAGCTCCGGTGGGGCGGAGAGCTCCTACGAGCAGTACTTC
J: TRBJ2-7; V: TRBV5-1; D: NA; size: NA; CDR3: CASSFSTPYEQYF; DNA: TGCGCCAGCAGCTTTTCCACGCCCTACGAGCAGTACTTC
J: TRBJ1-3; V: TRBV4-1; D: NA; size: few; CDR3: CASSQEVRGRGSGNTIYF; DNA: TGCGCCAGCAGCCAAGAGGTTCGTGGGAGAGGCTCTGGAAACACCATATATTTT
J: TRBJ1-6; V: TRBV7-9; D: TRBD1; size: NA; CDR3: CASSQQGMNSPLHF; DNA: TGTGCCAGCAGCCAACAGGGGATGAATTCACCCCTCCACTTT
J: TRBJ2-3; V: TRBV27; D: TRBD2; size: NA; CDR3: CASSLVLAGDTQYF; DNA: TGTGCCAGCAGTTTAGTTCTAGCGGGAGATACGCAGTATTTT
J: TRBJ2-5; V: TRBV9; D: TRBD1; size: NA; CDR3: CASSAGGQGRETQYF; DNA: TGTGCCAGCAGCGCTGGGGGACAGGGCCGGGAGACCCAGTACTTC
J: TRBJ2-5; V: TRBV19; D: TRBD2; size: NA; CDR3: CASSIRRTSGPGGTQYF; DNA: TGTGCCAGTAGTATCAGGAGAACTAGCGGCCCGGGGGGGACCCAGTACTTC
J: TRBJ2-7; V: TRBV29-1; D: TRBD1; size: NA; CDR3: CSVVIGTGNYEQYF; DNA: TGCAGCGTTGTGATCGGGACAGGTAACTACGAGCAGTACTTC
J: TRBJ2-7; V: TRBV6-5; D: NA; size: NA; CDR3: CASSQGTEQYF; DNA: TGTGCCAGCAGTCAAGGGACAGAGCAGTACTTC
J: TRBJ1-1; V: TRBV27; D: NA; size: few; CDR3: CASSLRGYTEAFF; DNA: TGTGCCAGCAGTTTAAGGGGGTACACTGAAGCTTTCTTT
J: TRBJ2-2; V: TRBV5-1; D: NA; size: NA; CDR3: CASSLVDTGELFF; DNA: TGCGCCAGCAGCTTGGTCGACACCGGGGAGCTGTTTTTT
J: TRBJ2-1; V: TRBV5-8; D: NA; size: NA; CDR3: CASSLAEDSTTIDEQFF; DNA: TGTGCCAGCAGCTTGGCAGAGGACTCCACAACCATCGATGAGCAGTTCTTC
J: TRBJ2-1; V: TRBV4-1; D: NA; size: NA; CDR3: CASSQVVNEQFF; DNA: TGCGCCAGCAGCCAAGTGGTCAATGAGCAGTTCTTC
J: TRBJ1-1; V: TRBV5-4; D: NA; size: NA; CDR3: CASRGLDAEAFF; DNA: TGTGCCAGCCGGGGACTTGACGCTGAAGCTTTCTTT
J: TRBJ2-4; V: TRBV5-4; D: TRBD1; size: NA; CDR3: CATKETGGGKNIQYF; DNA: TGTGCTACGAAGGAGACAGGGGGCGGTAAAAACATTCAGTACTTC
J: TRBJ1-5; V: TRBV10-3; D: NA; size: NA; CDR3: CASSYGSNQPQHF; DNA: TGTGCCAGCAGTTACGGAAGCAATCAGCCCCAGCATTTT
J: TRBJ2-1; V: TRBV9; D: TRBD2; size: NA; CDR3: CASSTRTSGHYNEQFF; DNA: TGTGCCAGCAGCACCAGGACTAGCGGGCACTACAATGAGCAGTTCTTC
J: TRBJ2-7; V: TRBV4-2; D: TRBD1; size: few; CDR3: CASRGGEGQGRSEQYF; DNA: TGTGCCAGCAGGGGGGGAGAGGGACAGGGAAGAAGCGAGCAGTACTTC
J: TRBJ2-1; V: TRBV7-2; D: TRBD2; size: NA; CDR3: CASSGLVLAFNEQFF; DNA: TGTGCCAGCAGCGGGTTAGTACTAGCGTTCAATGAGCAGTTCTTC
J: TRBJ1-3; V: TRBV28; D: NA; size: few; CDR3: CASSFATNTIYF; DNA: TGTGCCAGCAGTTTCGCAACCAACACCATATATTTT
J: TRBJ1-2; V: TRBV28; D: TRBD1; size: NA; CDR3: CASSVLPGQISNDYGYTF; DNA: TGTGCCAGCAGTGTATTACCGGGACAGATAAGTAACGACTATGGCTACACCTTC
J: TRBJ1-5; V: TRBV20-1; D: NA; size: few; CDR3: CSAATDQPQHF; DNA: TGCAGTGCCGCAACGGATCAGCCCCAGCATTTT
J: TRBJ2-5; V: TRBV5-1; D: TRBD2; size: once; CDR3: CASSLVAGEFETQYF; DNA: TGCGCCAGCAGCTTGGTTGCGGGAGAATTTGAGACCCAGTACTTC
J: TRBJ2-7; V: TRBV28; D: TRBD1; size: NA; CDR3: CASSQNTGGSSYEQYF; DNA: TGTGCCAGCAGTCAAAACACAGGGGGTTCCTCCTACGAGCAGTACTTC
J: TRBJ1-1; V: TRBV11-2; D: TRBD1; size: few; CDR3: CASSLASPRQGGNTEAFF; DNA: TGTGCCAGCAGCTTAGCAAGCCCACGACAGGGGGGCAACACTGAAGCTTTCTTT
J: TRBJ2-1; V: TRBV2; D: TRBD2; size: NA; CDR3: CASSLLAGQANEQFF; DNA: TGTGCCAGCAGTTTACTAGCGGGCCAAGCCAATGAGCAGTTCTTC
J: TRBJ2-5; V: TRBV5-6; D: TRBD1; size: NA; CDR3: CASSSRQGSKTQYF; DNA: TGTGCCAGCAGTTCCCGACAGGGGTCTAAGACCCAGTACTTC
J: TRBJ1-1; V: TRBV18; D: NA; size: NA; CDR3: CASSPRRETEAFF; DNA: TGTGCCAGCTCACCCCGGAGGGAAACTGAAGCTTTCTTT
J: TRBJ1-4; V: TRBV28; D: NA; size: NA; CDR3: CASTGSHEKLFF; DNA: TGTGCCAGCACCGGGAGTCATGAAAAACTGTTTTTT
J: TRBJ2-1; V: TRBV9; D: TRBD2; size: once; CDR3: CASSAIGLAGTNEQFF; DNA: TGTGCCAGCAGCGCAATAGGACTAGCGGGAACCAATGAGCAGTTCTTC
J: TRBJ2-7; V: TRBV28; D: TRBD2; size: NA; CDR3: CASSLPGLAGANEQYF; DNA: TGTGCCAGCAGTTTACCCGGACTAGCGGGAGCCAACGAGCAGTACTTC
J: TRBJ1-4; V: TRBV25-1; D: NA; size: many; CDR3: CASSEWFSGTNEKLFF; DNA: TGTGCCAGCAGTGAATGGTTTTCAGGGACTAATGAAAAACTGTTTTTT
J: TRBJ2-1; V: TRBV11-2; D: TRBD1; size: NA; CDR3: CASAGTGNNEQFF; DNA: TGTGCCAGCGCCGGGACAGGGAACAATGAGCAGTTCTTC
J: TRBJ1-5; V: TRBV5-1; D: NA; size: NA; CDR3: CASSLAGEFSNQPQHF; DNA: TGCGCCAGCAGCTTGGCCGGAGAGTTTAGCAATCAGCCCCAGCATTTT
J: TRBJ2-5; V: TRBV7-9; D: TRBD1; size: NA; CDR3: CASSLMDRGGYF; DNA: TGTGCCAGCAGCTTAATGGACAGGGGTGGCTACTTC
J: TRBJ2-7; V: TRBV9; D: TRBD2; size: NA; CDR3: CASSSRTSPSDEQYF; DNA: TGTGCCAGCAGCTCCAGGACTAGCCCCTCGGACGAGCAGTACTTC
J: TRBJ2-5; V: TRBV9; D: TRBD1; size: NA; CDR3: CASSVGQGQETQYF; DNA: TGTGCCAGCAGCGTCGGACAGGGTCAAGAGACCCAGTACTTC
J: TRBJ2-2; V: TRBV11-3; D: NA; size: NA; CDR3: CASSPRSAGTGELFF; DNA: TGTGCCAGCAGCCCCCGGTCCGCGGGGACCGGGGAGCTGTTTTTT
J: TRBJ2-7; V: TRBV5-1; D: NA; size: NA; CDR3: CASSFGYEQYF; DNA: TGCGCCAGCAGCTTTGGTTACGAGCAGTACTTC
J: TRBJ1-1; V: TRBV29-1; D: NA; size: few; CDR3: CSALGGTEAFF; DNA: TGCAGCGCCTTAGGAGGAACTGAAGCTTTCTTT
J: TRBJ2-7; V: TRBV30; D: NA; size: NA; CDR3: CAWSGSYEQYF; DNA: TGTGCCTGGAGCGGTTCCTACGAGCAGTACTTC
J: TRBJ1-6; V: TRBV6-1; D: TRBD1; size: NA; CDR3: CASRLTGSESPLHF; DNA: TGTGCCAGCAGACTGACAGGGTCAGAATCACCCCTCCACTTT
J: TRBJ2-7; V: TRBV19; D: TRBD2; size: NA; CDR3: CASSTGRDYSGEHYEQYF; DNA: TGTGCCAGTAGTACCGGCCGGGACTACAGTGGGGAACACTACGAGCAGTACTTC